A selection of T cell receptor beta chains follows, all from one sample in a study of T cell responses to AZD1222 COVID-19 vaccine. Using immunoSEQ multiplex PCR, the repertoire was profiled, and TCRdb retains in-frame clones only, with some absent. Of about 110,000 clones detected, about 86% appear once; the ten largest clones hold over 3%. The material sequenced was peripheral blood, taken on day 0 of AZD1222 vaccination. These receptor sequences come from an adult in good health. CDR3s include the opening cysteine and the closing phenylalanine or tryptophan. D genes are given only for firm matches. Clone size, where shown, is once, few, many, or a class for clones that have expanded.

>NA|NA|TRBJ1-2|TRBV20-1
CTTLRLLGYTF
TGCACCACCCTCCGGTTGTTAGGCTACACCTTC
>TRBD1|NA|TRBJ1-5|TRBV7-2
CASSSGTGRFQPQHF
TGTGCCAGCAGCTCGGGGACAGGCAGGTTTCAGCCCCAGCATTTT
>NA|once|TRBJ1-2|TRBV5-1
CASSLAPRQNYGYTF
TGCGCCAGCAGCTTGGCCCCCAGGCAGAACTATGGCTACACCTTC
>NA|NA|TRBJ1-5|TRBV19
CASSRVTQEPPQHF
TGTGCCAGTAGTAGGGTGACCCAGGAACCCCCCCAGCATTTT
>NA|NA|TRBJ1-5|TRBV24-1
CATSVPGPGPQPQHF
TGTGCCACCAGTGTCCCTGGTCCGGGGCCTCAGCCCCAGCATTTT
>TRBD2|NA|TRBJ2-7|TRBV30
CAWSLRGGYEQYF
TGTGCCTGGAGTCTGCGGGGGGGCTACGAGCAGTACTTC
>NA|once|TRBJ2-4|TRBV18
CASSPSREDIQYF
TGTGCCAGCTCACCCAGCAGGGAGGACATTCAGTACTTC
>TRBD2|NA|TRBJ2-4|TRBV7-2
CASSPGLAGGHGIQYF
TGTGCCAGCAGCCCGGGACTAGCGGGGGGGCACGGCATTCAGTACTTC
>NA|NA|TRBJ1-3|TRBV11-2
CASSLGSSGNTIYF
TGTGCCAGCAGCTTAGGTTCCTCTGGAAACACCATATATTTT
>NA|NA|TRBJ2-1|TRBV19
CASGQSVSSYNEQFF
TGTGCCAGTGGACAGTCCGTGAGCTCCTACAATGAGCAGTTCTTC
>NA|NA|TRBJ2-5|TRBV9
CASSGIEETQYF
TGTGCCAGCAGCGGGATCGAAGAGACCCAGTACTTC
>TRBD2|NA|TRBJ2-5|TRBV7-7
CASSAGAGVGQETQYF
TGTGCCAGCAGCGCTGGCGCGGGGGTAGGCCAAGAGACCCAGTACTTC
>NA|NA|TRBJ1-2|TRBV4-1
CASSQVGPGAASYGYTF
TGCGCCAGCAGCCAAGTAGGGCCGGGAGCGGCGTCCTATGGCTACACCTTC
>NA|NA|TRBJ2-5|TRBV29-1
CSVTYGVETQYF
TGCAGCGTCACCTATGGGGTAGAGACCCAGTACTTC
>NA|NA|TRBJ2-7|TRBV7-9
CASSLDAGADYEQYF
TGTGCCAGCAGCTTAGATGCGGGGGCAGATTACGAGCAGTACTTC
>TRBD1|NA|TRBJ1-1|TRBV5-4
CASSSALGQSNTEAFF
TGTGCCAGCAGCTCCGCCTTGGGACAGTCAAACACTGAAGCTTTCTTT
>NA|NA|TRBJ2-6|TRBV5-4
CASSLRAPGANVLTF
TGTGCCAGCAGCCTCCGGGCGCCTGGGGCCAACGTCCTGACTTTC
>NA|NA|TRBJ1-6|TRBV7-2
CASSLAGLASPLHF
TGTGCCAGCAGCTTAGCCGGGCTAGCATCACCCCTCCACTTT
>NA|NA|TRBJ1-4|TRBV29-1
CSVLTALAATTNEKLFF
TGCAGCGTCCTGACAGCTCTGGCGGCCACAACTAATGAAAAACTGTTTTTT
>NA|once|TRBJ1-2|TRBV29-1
CSVEAGVAYGYTF
TGCAGCGTTGAGGCAGGGGTAGCCTATGGCTACACCTTC
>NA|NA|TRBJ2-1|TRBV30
CACQQYNEQFF
TGTGCCTGCCAACAGTACAATGAGCAGTTCTTC
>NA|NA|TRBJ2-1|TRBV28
CASTGYEQFF
TGTGCCAGCACGGGGTACGAGCAGTTCTTC
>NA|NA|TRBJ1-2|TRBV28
CASSFLRGPYGYTF
TGTGCCAGCAGTTTCCTTCGGGGGCCCTATGGCTACACCTTC
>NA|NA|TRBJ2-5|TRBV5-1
CASTRSPELETQYF
TGCGCCAGCACTAGGAGTCCGGAACTGGAGACCCAGTACTTC
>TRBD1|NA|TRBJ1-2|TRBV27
CASSSTGTGFYGYTF
TGTGCCAGCAGTTCCACCGGGACAGGATTCTATGGCTACACCTTC
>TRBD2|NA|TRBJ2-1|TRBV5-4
CASSRPSGGANEQFF
TGTGCCAGCAGCCGACCTAGCGGGGGGGCCAATGAGCAGTTCTTC
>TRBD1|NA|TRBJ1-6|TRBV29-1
CSVAGDSGNSPLHF
TGCAGCGTTGCCGGGGACAGTGGTAATTCACCCCTCCACTTT
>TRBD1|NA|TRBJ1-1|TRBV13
CASSSQGENTEAFF
TGTGCCAGCAGCTCACAGGGGGAGAACACTGAAGCTTTCTTT
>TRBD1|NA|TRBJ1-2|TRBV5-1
CASSLGQFYNYGYTF
TGCGCCAGCAGCCTGGGACAGTTCTATAACTATGGCTACACCTTC
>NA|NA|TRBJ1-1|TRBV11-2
CASSSQGLGTEAFF
TGTGCCAGCAGCTCTCAGGGACTCGGCACTGAAGCTTTCTTT
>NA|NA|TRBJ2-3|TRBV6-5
CASRGMKDTQYF
TGTGCCAGCAGGGGGATGAAAGATACGCAGTATTTT
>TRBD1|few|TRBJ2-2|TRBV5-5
CASRRQGNTGELFF
TGTGCCAGCAGAAGACAGGGGAACACCGGGGAGCTGTTTTTT